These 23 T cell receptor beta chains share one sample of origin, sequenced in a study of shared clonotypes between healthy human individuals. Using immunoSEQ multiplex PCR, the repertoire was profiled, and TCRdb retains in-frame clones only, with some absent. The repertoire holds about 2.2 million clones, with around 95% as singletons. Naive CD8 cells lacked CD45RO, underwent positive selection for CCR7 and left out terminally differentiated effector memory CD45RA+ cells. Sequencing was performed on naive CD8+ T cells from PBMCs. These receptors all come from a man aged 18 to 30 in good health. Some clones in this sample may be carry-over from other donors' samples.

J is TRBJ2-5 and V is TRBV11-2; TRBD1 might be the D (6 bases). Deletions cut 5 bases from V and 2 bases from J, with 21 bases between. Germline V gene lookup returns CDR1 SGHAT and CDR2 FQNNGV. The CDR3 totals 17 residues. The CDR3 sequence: CASSPVGAQNAQETQYF. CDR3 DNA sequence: TGTGCCAGCAGCCCGGTGGGGGCACAGAATGCTCAAGAGACCCAGTACTTC.

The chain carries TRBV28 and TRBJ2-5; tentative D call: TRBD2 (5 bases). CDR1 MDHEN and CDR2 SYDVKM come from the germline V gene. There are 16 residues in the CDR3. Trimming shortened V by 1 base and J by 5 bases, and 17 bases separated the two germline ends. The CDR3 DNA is TGTGCCAGCAGTTTATCGGGGTATAGCTTCTATGAGACCCAGTACTTC. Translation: CASSLSGYSFYETQYF.

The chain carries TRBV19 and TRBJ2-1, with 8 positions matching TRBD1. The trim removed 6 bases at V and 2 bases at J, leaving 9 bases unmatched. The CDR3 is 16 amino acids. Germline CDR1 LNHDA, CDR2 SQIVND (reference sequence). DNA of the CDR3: TGTGCCAGTAGGGCGGACAGGGTGAGAACCTACAATGAGCAGTTCTTC. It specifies CASRADRVRTYNEQFF.

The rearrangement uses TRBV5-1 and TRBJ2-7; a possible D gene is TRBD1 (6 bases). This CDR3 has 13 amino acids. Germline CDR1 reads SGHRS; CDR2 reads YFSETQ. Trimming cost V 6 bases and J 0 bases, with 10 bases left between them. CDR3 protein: CASKAGVSYEQYF. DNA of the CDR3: TGCGCCAGCAAGGCAGGGGTCTCCTACGAGCAGTACTTC.

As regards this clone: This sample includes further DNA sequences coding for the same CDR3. This chain's CDR3 is CASSFYGMNTEAFF. The CDR3 region has the DNA TGTGCCAGCAGTTTCTATGGTATGAACACTGAAGCTTTCTTT. The genes are TRBV28 and TRBJ1-1; D uncertain. The V gene's germline CDR1 is MDHEN and CDR2 SYDVKM. Trimming stripped 3 bases from V and 0 bases from J, with 8 bases between. CDR3 length: 14 amino acids.

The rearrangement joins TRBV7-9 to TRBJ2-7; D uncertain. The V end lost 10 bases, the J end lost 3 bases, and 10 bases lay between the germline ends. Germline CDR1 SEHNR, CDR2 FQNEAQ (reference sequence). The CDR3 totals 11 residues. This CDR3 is CATIADYEQYF. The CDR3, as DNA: TGTGCCACCATCGCGGACTACGAGCAGTACTTC.

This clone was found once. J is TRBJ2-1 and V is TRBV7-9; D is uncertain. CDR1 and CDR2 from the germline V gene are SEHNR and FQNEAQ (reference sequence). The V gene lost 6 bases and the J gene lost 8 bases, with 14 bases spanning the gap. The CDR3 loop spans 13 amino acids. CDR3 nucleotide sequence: TGTGCCAGCAGTCGCTCTGGTACCGATGAGCAGTTCTTC. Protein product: CASSRSGTDEQFF.

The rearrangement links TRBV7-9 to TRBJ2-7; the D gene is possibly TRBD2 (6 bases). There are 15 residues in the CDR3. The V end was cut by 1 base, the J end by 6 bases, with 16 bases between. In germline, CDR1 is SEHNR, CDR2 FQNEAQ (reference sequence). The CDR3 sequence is CASSLVRGSFVEQYF. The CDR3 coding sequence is TGTGCCAGCAGCTTAGTACGGGGGTCTTTTGTCGAGCAGTACTTC.

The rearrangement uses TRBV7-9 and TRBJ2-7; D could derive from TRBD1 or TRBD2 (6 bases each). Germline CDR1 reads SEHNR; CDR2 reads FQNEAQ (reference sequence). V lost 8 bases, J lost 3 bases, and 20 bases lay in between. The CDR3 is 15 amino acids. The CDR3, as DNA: TGTGCCAGCGTAGGGGGGTCCCTTTTTTTCTACGAGCAGTACTTC. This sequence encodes CASVGGSLFFYEQYF. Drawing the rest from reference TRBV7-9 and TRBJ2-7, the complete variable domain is DTGVSQNPRHKITKRGQNVTFRCDPISEHNRLYWYRQTLGQGPEFLTYFQNEAQLEKSRLLSDRFSAERPKGSFSTLEIQRTEQGDSAMYLCASVGGSLFFYEQYFGPGTRLTVT.

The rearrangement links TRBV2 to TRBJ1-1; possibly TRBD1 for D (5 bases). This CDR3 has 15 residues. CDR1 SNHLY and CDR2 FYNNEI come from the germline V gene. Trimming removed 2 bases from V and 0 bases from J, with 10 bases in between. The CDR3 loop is CASSEWKGLNTEAFF. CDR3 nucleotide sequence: TGTGCCAGCAGTGAATGGAAGGGGCTGAACACTGAAGCTTTCTTT.

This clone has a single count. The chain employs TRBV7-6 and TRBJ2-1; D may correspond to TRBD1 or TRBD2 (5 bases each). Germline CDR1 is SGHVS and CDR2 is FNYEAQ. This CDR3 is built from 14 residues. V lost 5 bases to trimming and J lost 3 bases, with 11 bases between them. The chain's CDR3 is CASSGRDGYNEQFF. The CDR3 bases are TGTGCCAGCAGCGGACGGGACGGCTACAATGAGCAGTTCTTC.

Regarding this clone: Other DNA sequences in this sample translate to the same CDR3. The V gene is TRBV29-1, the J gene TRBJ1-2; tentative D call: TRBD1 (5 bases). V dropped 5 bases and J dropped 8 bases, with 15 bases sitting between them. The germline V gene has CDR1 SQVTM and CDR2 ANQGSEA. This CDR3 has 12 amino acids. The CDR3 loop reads CSVREGAGGYTF. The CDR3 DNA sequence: TGCAGCGTTCGGGAAGGGGCTGGAGGCTACACCTTC.

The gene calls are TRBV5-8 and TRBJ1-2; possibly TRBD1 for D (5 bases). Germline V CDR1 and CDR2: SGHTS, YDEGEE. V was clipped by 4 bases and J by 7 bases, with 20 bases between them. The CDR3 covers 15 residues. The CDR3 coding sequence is TGTGCCAGCAGCCTCCACGGACATGATGGTTCTGGCTACACCTTC. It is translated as CASSLHGHDGSGYTF. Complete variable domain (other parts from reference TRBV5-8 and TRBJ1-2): EAGVTQSPTHLIKTRGQQATLRCSPISGHTSVYWYQQALGLGLQFLLWYDEGEERNRGNFPPRFSGRQFPNYSSELNVNALELEDSALYLCASSLHGHDGSGYTFGSGTRLTVV.

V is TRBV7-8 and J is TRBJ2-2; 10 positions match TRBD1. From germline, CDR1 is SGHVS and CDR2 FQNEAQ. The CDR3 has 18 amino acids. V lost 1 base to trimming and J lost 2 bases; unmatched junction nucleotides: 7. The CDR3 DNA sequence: TGTGCCAGCAGCTTAGATTTCGGGACAGGGGAAAACACCGGGGAGCTGTTTTTT. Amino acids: CASSLDFGTGENTGELFF.

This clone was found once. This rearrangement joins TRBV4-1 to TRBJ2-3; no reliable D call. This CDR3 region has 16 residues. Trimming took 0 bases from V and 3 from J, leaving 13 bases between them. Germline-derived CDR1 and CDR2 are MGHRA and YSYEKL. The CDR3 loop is CASSQDSPAWTDTQYF. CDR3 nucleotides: TGCGCCAGCAGCCAAGATTCCCCAGCGTGGACAGATACGCAGTATTTT.

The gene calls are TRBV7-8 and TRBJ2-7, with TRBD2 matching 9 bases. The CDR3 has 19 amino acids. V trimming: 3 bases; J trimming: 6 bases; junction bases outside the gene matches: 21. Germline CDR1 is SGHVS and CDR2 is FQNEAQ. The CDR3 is CASSLYPGRLGLAGAEQYF. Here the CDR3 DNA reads TGTGCCAGCAGCTTGTACCCCGGCCGATTGGGACTAGCAGGGGCCGAGCAGTACTTC.

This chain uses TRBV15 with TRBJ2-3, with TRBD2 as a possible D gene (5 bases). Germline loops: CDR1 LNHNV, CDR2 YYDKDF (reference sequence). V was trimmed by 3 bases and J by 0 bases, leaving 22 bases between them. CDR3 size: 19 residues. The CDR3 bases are TGTGCCACCAGCAGGGTAATGGACGAGGGCCTAGAAAGCACAGATACGCAGTATTTT. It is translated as CATSRVMDEGLESTDTQYF.

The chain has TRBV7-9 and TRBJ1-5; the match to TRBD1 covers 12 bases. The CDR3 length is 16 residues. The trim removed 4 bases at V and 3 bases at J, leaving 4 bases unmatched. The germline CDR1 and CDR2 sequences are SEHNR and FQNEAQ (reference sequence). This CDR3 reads CASSSGQGAANQPQHF. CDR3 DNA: TGTGCCAGCAGCTCGGGACAGGGGGCCGCCAATCAGCCCCAGCATTTT.

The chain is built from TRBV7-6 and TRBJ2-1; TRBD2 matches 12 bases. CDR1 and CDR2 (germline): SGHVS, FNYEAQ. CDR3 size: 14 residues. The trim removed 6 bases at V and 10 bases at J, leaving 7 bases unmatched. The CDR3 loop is CASRLAGGPGEQFF. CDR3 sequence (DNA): TGTGCCAGCAGGCTAGCGGGAGGGCCAGGGGAGCAGTTCTTC.

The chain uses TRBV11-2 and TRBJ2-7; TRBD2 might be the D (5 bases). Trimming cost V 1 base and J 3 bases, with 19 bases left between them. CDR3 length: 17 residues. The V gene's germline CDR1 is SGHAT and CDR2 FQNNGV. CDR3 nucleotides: TGTGCCAGCAGCTTAGGACTTAGAGGACTCACACACTACGAGCAGTACTTC. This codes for CASSLGLRGLTHYEQYF.

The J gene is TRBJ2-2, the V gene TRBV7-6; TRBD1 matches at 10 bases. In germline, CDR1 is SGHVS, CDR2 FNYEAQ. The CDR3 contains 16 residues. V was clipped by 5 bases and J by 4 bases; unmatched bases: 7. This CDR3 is CASSPRGQGFTGELFF. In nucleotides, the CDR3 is TGTGCCAGCAGCCCCAGGGGACAGGGGTTCACCGGGGAGCTGTTTTTT.

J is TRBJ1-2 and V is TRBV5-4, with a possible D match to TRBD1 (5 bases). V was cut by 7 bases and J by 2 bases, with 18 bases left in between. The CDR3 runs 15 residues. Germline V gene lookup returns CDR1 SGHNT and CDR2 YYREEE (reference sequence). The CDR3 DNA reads TGTGCCAGCCTCGCGCGGCAGGGCACCAACTATGGCTACACCTTC. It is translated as CASLARQGTNYGYTF.

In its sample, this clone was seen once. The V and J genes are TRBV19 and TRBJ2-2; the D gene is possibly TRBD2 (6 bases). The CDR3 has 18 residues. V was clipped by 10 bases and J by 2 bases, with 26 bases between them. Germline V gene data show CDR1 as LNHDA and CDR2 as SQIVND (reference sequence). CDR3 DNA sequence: TGTGCCACAGCCCCGACGCCATGGGACTTACATAACACCGGGGAGCTGTTTTTT. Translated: CATAPTPWDLHNTGELFF. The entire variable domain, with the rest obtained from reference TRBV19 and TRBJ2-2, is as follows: DGGITQSPKYLFRKEGQNVTLSCEQNLNHDAMYWYRQDPGQGLRLIYYSQIVNDFQKGDIAEGYSVSREKKESFPLTVTSAQKNPTAFYLCATAPTPWDLHNTGELFFGEGSRLTVL.